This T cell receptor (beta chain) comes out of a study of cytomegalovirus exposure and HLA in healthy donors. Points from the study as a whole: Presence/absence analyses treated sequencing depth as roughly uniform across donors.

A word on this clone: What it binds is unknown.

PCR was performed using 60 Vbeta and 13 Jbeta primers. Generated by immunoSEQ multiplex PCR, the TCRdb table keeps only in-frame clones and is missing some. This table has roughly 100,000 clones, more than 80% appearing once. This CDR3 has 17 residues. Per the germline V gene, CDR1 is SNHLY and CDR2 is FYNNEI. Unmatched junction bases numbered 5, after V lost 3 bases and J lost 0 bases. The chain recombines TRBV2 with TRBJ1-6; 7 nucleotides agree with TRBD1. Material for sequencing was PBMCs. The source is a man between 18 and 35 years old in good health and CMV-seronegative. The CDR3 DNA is TGTGCCAGCAGTGAGGACAGGATGAGCTCCTATAATTCACCCCTCCACTTT. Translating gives CASSEDRMSSYNSPLHF.